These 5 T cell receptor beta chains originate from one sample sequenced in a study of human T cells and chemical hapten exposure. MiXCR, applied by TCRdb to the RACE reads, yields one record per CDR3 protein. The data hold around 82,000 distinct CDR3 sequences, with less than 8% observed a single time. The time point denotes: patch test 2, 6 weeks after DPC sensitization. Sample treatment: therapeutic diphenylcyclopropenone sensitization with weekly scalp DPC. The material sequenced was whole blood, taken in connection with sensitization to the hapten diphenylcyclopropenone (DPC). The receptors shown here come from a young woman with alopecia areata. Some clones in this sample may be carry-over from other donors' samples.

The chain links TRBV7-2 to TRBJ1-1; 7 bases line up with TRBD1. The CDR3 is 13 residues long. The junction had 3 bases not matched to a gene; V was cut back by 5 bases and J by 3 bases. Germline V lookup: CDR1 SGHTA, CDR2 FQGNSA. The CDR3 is CASSTQGDTEAFF. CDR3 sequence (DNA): TGTGCCAGCAGCACCCAGGGGGACACTGAAGCTTTCTTT.

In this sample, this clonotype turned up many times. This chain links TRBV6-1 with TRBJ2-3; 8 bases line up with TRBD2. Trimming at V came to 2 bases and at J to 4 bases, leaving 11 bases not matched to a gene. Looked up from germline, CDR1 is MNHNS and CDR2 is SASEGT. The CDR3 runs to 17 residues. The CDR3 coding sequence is TGTGCCAGCAGTGAACTATCGGCGGGGGGTGTGTCAGATACGCAGTATTTT. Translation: CASSELSAGGVSDTQYF.

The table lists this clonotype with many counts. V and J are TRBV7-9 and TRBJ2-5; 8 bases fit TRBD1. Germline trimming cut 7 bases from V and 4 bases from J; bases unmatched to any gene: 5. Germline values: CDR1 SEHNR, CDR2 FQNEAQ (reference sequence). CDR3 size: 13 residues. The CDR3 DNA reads TGTGCCAGCAACGGACAGGGAGGAGAGACCCAGTACTTC. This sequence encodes CASNGQGGETQYF.

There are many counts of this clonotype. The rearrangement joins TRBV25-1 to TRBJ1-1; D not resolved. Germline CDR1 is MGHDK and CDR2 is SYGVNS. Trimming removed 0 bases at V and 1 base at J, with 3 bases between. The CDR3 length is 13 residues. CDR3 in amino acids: CASSEYANTEAFF. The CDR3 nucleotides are TGTGCCAGCAGTGAATACGCGAACACTGAAGCTTTCTTT.

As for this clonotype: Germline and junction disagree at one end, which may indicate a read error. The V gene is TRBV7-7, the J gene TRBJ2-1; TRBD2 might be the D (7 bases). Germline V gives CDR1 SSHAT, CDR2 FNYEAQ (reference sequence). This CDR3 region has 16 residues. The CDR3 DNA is TGTGCTAGCAGCTTAGTTGGGGGGGCCTCCTACAATGAGCAGTTCTTC. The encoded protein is CASSLVGGASYNEQFF.